This TCR beta chain appears in the sequencing data of a study of early T cells in non-severe SARS-CoV-2 infection. Study at large: Sequencing was performed on bulk RNA from unsorted whole blood, leaving chains unpaired.

Notes on this clonotype: Antigen: not known.

Tagging with unique molecular identifiers was applied to individual cDNA molecules. TCRdb called the 5' RACE reads again in MiXCR, with one record for every CDR3 protein. The sample carries 65,000 to 70,000 distinct CDR3 sequences, roughly a tenth recorded once. Germline values: CDR1 SGHRS, CDR2 YFSETQ. The CDR3 has 14 residues. Trimming pared 0 bases from V and 4 bases from J, leaving 10 bases between. Overall study findings and caveats: The matching step, a VDJdb search, favored anti-spike CD8 responses and missed private and CD4 specificities.

This clonotype was obtained from an adult who was a healthcare worker with PCR-confirmed SARS-CoV-2 infection or an uninfected control (not recorded which). Sequences were obtained from whole blood. The V gene is TRBV5-1, the J gene TRBJ1-2; D call uncertain. The CDR3 nucleotides read TGCGCCAGCAGCTTGGGTCAGACCCGCTATGGCTACACCTTC. It encodes CASSLGQTRYGYTF.